This T cell receptor (beta chain) was obtained from a study of T cells after posttransplantation cyclophosphamide. Findings and caveats of the study: Later post-transplant blood repertoires were often dominated by donor CD8+ memory clones. TRB overlap between skin or GI tissue T cells and blood was limited.

Cyclophosphamide on days +3 and +4 followed busulfan-fludarabine conditioning and a marrow graft. A remark on this clone: Its antigen is not identified.

Produced via immunoSEQ multiplex PCR; TCRdb's table is partial and in-frame only. The top ten clones hold about 12% of a sample with fewer than 25,000 clones, approximately 87% of them seen once. Germline V lookup: CDR1 LGHNA, CDR2 YSLEER. The CDR3 length is 18 residues. V gave up 0 bases and J gave up 3 bases, with 15 bases separating them. The sequencing used PBMCs, collected after allogeneic stem cell transplant with posttransplant cyclophosphamide. The chain carries TRBV4-3 and TRBJ1-6; a possible D gene is TRBD1 (5 bases). The sequence was collected from a female patient under 45 who received an allogeneic stem cell transplant from an unrelated donor, was CMV-positive, and had no GVHD. Some T cells may possibly be graft donor cells. CDR3 sequence (DNA): TGCGCCAGCAGCCAAGAGGCTCCGGGACTTAGCTATAATTCACCCCTCCACTTT. Amino acid sequence: CASSQEAPGLSYNSPLHF.